This T cell receptor (beta chain) was recorded in a study of T cell responses to AZD1222 COVID-19 vaccine. Study-wide points: Donors skewed white British and female; clonal diversity was possibly underestimated. When two AZD1222 doses had been given, Spike-specific TCR breadth and depth rose. Distributed over spike, vaccine-associated CD4 TCRs predominated at 160-218 and 743-854.

Of note for this clone: Its antigen is undetermined.

Clones were sequenced by immunoSEQ multiplex PCR, and TCRdb holds only the in-frame ones, with some missing. The profile shows some 31,000 clones, 70% to 90% of them singletons. The V gene lost 4 bases and the J gene lost 0 bases, with 9 bases spanning the gap. The CDR3 runs 14 residues. Germline CDR1 reads MNHEY; CDR2 reads SVGAGI. The sequence was collected from an adult who received the AZD1222 COVID-19 vaccine. The sequencing here drew on peripheral blood, taken 28 days after the second AZD1222 dose. The V call is TRBV6-5, the J call TRBJ1-1; TRBD1 might be the D (5 bases). This CDR3 reads CASSSTGLNTEAFF. CDR3 nucleotide sequence: TGTGCCAGCAGTTCCACAGGATTGAACACTGAAGCTTTCTTT.